Listed below are T cell receptor beta chains from one sample, sequenced in a study of blood T cell repertoires in COVID-19. The data were produced by immunoSEQ multiplex PCR, yet TCRdb's version contains in-frame clones alone and is incomplete. The data contain approximately 330,000 clones, 80% to 90% of them seen just once; the ten biggest clones take up approximately 9.3%. The sequenced material came from peripheral blood. These receptors originate from a man younger than 40 with COVID-19, enrolled during active disease. Each CDR3 is given with its conserved first and last residue. The D gene is left open where the match is weak. Size values are once, few and many counts, or a class for expanded clones, and some rows have none.

CDR3 protein,CDR3 DNA,D gene,V gene,J gene,clone size
CASSRQGNNEQFF,TGTGCCAGCAGTCGACAGGGAAACAATGAGCAGTTCTTC,TRBD1,TRBV6-5,TRBJ2-1,.
CASSPTDRGAYEQYF,TGTGCCAGCAGTCCCACGGACAGGGGTGCCTACGAGCAGTACTTC,TRBD1,TRBV11-2,TRBJ2-7,.
CSASQGSYNEQFF,TGCAGTGCTAGTCAGGGGAGCTACAATGAGCAGTTCTTC,.,TRBV20-1,TRBJ2-1,once
CATSRDGVSNQPQHF,TGTGCCACCAGCAGAGACGGTGTGAGCAATCAGCCCCAGCATTTT,.,TRBV15,TRBJ1-5,.
CAWSARQGYYGYTF,TGTGCCTGGAGTGCTCGACAGGGGTACTATGGCTACACCTTC,TRBD1,TRBV30,TRBJ1-2,few
CSVEDLRLADNEQFF,TGCAGCGTTGAAGATCTGAGACTAGCGGACAATGAGCAGTTCTTC,TRBD2,TRBV29-1,TRBJ2-1,.
CASSFSTGANVLTF,TGTGCCAGCAGCTTCAGTACTGGGGCCAACGTCCTGACTTTC,.,TRBV7-2,TRBJ2-6,.
CATYATGEREGYTF,TGTGCCACCTACGCGACAGGGGAAAGAGAAGGCTACACCTTC,TRBD1,TRBV24-1,TRBJ1-2,.
CASSPPRQGKYEQYF,TGTGCCAGCTCACCACCTAGACAGGGGAAATACGAGCAGTACTTC,TRBD1,TRBV18,TRBJ2-7,.
CASSFSANTIYF,TGTGCCAGCAGTTTTTCTGCGAACACCATATATTTT,.,TRBV12-3/TRBV12-4,TRBJ1-3,.
CASSGIQGVGEKLFF,TGTGCCAGCAGTGGTATCCAGGGGGTCGGGGAAAAACTGTTTTTT,TRBD1,TRBV25-1,TRBJ1-4,.
CASSSLSRGTSKGYEQYF,TGTGCCAGCAGTTCCCTGTCCAGAGGGACTAGCAAGGGCTACGAGCAGTACTTC,TRBD2,TRBV28,TRBJ2-7,once
CASSPFVRGGSYEQYF,TGTGCCAGCTCACCATTTGTGAGGGGGGGATCCTACGAGCAGTACTTC,.,TRBV18,TRBJ2-7,.
CASSEIKGGVSRIDQPQHF,TGTGCCAGCAGTGAAATTAAGGGGGGGGTCAGCAGAATCGATCAGCCCCAGCATTTT,.,TRBV6-1,TRBJ1-5,.
CASSSQGNTIYF,TGTGCCAGCAGCTCTCAGGGAAACACCATATATTTT,.,TRBV7-2,TRBJ1-3,.
CASSPGQGQNTEAFF,TGCGCCAGCAGCCCTGGACAGGGCCAGAACACTGAAGCTTTCTTT,TRBD1,TRBV4-1,TRBJ1-1,once
CASWTGQQAQHF,TGTGCCAGCTGGACAGGCCAACAGGCCCAGCATTTT,TRBD1,TRBV6-5,TRBJ1-5,.